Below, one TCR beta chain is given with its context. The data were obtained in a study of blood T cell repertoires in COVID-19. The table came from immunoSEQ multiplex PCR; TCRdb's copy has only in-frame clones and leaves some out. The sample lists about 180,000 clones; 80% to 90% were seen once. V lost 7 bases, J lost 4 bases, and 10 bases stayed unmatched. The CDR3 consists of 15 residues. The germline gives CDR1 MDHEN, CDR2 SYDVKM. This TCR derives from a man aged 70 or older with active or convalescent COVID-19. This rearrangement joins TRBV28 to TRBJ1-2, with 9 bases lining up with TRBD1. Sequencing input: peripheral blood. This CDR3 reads CASTLSLGQGYGYTF. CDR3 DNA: TGTGCCAGCACCCTCAGCCTGGGACAGGGCTATGGCTACACCTTC.